The 24 T cell receptor beta chains presented below share a single source sample, sequenced in a study of radiotherapy plus CTLA-4 blockade in lung cancer. The method was immunoSEQ multiplex PCR; TCRdb's version includes in-frame clones alone and lacks a portion of them. The profile shows some 96,000 clones, approximately 86% of them singletons. Here the sequenced sample was peripheral blood, taken from a patient treated with radiotherapy plus ipilimumab. The receptors were gathered from a human donor with non-small cell lung cancer that progressed on radiotherapy plus ipilimumab.

This clone was observed a handful of times. The chain recombines TRBV21-1 with TRBJ1-5. TRBV21-1 is tagged as a pseudogene. The CDR3 totals 15 residues. The CDR3 sequence: CASSKVRGAGEPQHF. The CDR3 bases are TGTGCCAGCAGCAAAGTACGGGGGGCCGGCGAGCCCCAGCATTTT.

The V call is TRBV18, the J call TRBJ2-2; 7 positions match TRBD2. The CDR3 totals 16 residues. With V trimmed by 0 bases and J by 2 bases, 3 bases remained unmatched. CDR1 is KGHSH, CDR2 LQKENI, per germline. In nucleotides, the CDR3 is TGTGCCAGCTCACCACCGGAGGGACTAAACACCGGGGAGCTGTTTTTT. This sequence encodes CASSPPEGLNTGELFF.

The rearrangement joins TRBV5-5 to TRBJ2-7; possible D gene TRBD1, 6 bases. CDR3 size: 13 residues. V lost 4 bases and J 4 bases, leaving 12 bases between the germline ends. The V gene's germline CDR1 is SGHKS and CDR2 YYEKEE (reference sequence). The CDR3 DNA reads as TGTGCCAGCAGCACCAGGGGCGGGTACGAGCAGTACTTC. This codes for CASSTRGGYEQYF.

The chain uses TRBV4-2 and TRBJ2-3; D is ambiguous. Trimming removed 1 base at V and 2 bases at J, with 10 bases between. The CDR3 has 15 amino acids. Per the germline V gene, CDR1 is LGHNA and CDR2 is YNFKEQ. CDR3 nucleotide sequence: TGTGCCAGCAGCCAAGTCGGGCGGCTCACAGATACGCAGTATTTT. As protein: CASSQVGRLTDTQYF.

The chain is built from TRBV5-1 and TRBJ2-7; 11 bases map to TRBD1. The CDR3 sequence is 15 residues long. After removal of 4 bases from V and 7 bases from J, the junction contained 10 bases not matched to a gene. CDR1 and CDR2 (germline): SGHRS, YFSETQ. The CDR3 sequence: CASSAEGTGGGEQYF. As DNA, the CDR3 is TGCGCCAGCAGCGCGGAGGGGACAGGGGGTGGGGAGCAGTACTTC. The whole variable domain, remainder taken from reference TRBV5-1 and TRBJ2-7, is KAGVTQTPRYLIKTRGQQVTLSCSPISGHRSVSWYQQTPGQGLQFLFEYFSETQRNKGNFPGRFSGRQFSNSRSEMNVSTLELGDSALYLCASSAEGTGGGEQYFGPGTRLTVT.

The chain has TRBV5-1 and TRBJ2-1; 7 bases line up with TRBD2. The CDR3 length is 17 residues. Trimming cost V 1 base and J 6 bases; bases outside gene matches: 13. Germline CDR1 reads SGHRS; CDR2 reads YFSETQ. The CDR3: CASSLTAEAGAANEQFF. The CDR3 DNA reads as TGCGCCAGCAGCTTGACGGCTGAGGCGGGAGCCGCCAATGAGCAGTTCTTC.

As for this clone: In the same sample, other DNA sequences code for this CDR3. The V call is TRBV2, the J call TRBJ1-5, with D unresolved. CDR1 is SNHLY and CDR2 is FYNNEI in the germline V gene. The CDR3 contains 14 residues. V shed 7 bases and J shed 1 base, with 11 bases lying between them. The CDR3 is CASNPGRSNQPQHF. CDR3 bases: TGTGCCAGCAATCCGGGTAGGAGCAATCAGCCCCAGCATTTT. Combining the CDR3 with reference TRBV2 and TRBJ1-5 gives the whole variable domain EPEVTQTPSHQVTQMGQEVILRCVPISNHLYFYWYRQILGQKVEFLVSFYNNEISEKSEIFDDQFSVERPDGSNFTLKIRSTKLEDSAMYFCASNPGRSNQPQHFGDGTRLSIL.

The J gene is TRBJ1-2, the V gene TRBV7-9; D ambiguous. The V gene's germline CDR1 is SEHNR and CDR2 FQNEAQ (reference sequence). V gave up 1 base and J gave up 5 bases, with 17 bases separating them. The CDR3 loop spans 16 amino acids. The CDR3 DNA is TGTGCCAGCAGCTTAGTTCGGCGGGGAGATCTATATGGCTACACCTTC. Its translation is CASSLVRRGDLYGYTF.

This chain uses TRBV27 with TRBJ1-1; a weak D match, TRBD1 (6 bases). The V end was cut by 5 bases, the J end by 4 bases, with 17 bases between. CDR1 and CDR2 from the germline V gene are MNHEY and SMNVEV (reference sequence). The CDR3 is 15 residues long. In nucleotides, the CDR3 is TGTGCCAGCAGTCCACAGGGTTTAATAGGCACTGAAGCTTTCTTT. Protein sequence: CASSPQGLIGTEAFF.

The chain joins TRBV5-1 to TRBJ2-7, with D perhaps assigned TRBD1 or TRBD2 (5 bases each). Germline assignment: CDR1 SGHRS and CDR2 YFSETQ. This CDR3 is 14 amino acids long. V lost 4 bases to trimming and J lost 0 bases, with 11 bases between them. DNA for the CDR3: TGCGCCAGCAGCCCGGGACCAACCTCCTACGAGCAGTACTTC. It translates to CASSPGPTSYEQYF.

The chain uses TRBV6-1 and TRBJ2-7; 10 nucleotides line up with TRBD2. CDR1 and CDR2 from the germline V gene are MNHNS and SASEGT. The CDR3 has 15 residues. V was clipped by 4 bases and J by 3 bases; unmatched bases: 6. In DNA, the CDR3 is TGTGCCAGCAGTGTCGAACCTAGCGGGAGCTACGAGCAGTACTTC. It is translated as CASSVEPSGSYEQYF.

The gene calls are TRBV30 and TRBJ1-5; D gene uncertain. The germline CDR1 and CDR2 sequences are GTSNPN and SVGIG (reference sequence). The CDR3 has 14 amino acids. Trimming took off 2 bases at V and 3 bases at J, with 11 bases between the two ends. The CDR3 is CAWSTRADNQPQHF. CDR3 coding DNA: TGTGCCTGGAGTACACGGGCTGACAATCAGCCCCAGCATTTT. Based on the CDR3 plus reference TRBV30 and TRBJ1-5, the full variable domain is SQTIHQWPATLVQPVGSPLSLECTVEGTSNPNLYWYRQAAGRGLQLLFYSVGIGQISSEVPQNLSASRPQDRQFILSSKKLLLSDSGFYLCAWSTRADNQPQHFGDGTRLSIL.

The chain couples TRBV18 to TRBJ1-2; TRBD1 aligns across 9 bases. The CDR3 is 15 residues long. From germline, CDR1 is KGHSH and CDR2 LQKENI. After removal of 3 bases from V and 2 bases from J, the junction contained 4 bases not matched to a gene. The CDR3 DNA sequence: TGTGCCAGCTCACCCGGGACAGGGCCCAACTATGGCTACACCTTC. Its protein product is CASSPGTGPNYGYTF. Using reference TRBV18 and TRBJ1-2 for the parts outside the CDR3, the full variable domain is NAGVMQNPRHLVRRRGQEARLRCSPMKGHSHVYWYRQLPEEGLKFMVYLQKENIIDESGMPKERFSAEFPKEGPSILRIQQVVRGDSAAYFCASSPGTGPNYGYTFGSGTRLTVV.

This clone was seen only once. This rearrangement joins TRBV6-5 to TRBJ2-3, with D possibly being TRBD1 (5 bases). The CDR3 has 15 residues. The germline CDR1 and CDR2 sequences are MNHEY and SVGAGI. The germline V and J ends were trimmed by 0 bases and 5 bases, with 12 bases remaining between them. CDR3 sequence: CASSYSGQGGDTQYF. CDR3 coding DNA: TGTGCCAGCAGTTACTCGGGTCAGGGCGGAGATACGCAGTATTTT.

The genes are TRBV18 and TRBJ2-6, with D maybe TRBD1 (6 bases). V lost 5 bases and J 2 bases, leaving 22 bases between the germline ends. CDR3 length equals 19 residues. Germline V CDR1 and CDR2: KGHSH, LQKENI. In DNA, the CDR3 is TGTGCCAGCTCAGCACTCCGGGACATGGCTGGTGCTGGGGCCAACGTCCTGACTTTC. This codes for CASSALRDMAGAGANVLTF.

This clone appeared once. The rearrangement links TRBV27 to TRBJ1-2, with D uncertain. The CDR3 is 13 residues long. The ends were cut back, 5 bases at V and 6 bases at J, with 13 bases in the middle. The germline CDR1 and CDR2 sequences are MNHEY and SMNVEV (reference sequence). In DNA, the CDR3 is TGTGCCAGCAGTAGCAAGGAATCAAATGGCTACACCTTC. This sequence encodes CASSSKESNGYTF.

The chain has TRBV4-1 and TRBJ2-1; D may be TRBD2 (5 bases). Germline CDR1 reads MGHRA; CDR2 reads YSYEKL. This CDR3 comprises 16 residues. Trimming took off 0 bases at V and 2 bases at J, with 11 bases between the two ends. The CDR3 loop reads CASSQDSAATYNEQFF. For the CDR3, the DNA is TGCGCCAGCAGCCAAGATTCAGCGGCGACCTACAATGAGCAGTTCTTC.

The chain carries TRBV15 and TRBJ1-2, with 7 bases aligning to TRBD1. The CDR3 contains 15 residues. The junction had 7 bases not matched to a gene; V was cut back by 2 bases and J by 4 bases. Germline CDR1 is LNHNV and CDR2 is YYDKDF (reference sequence). CDR3: CATSRPRGHGYGYTF. The CDR3 DNA is TGTGCCACCAGCAGACCTAGGGGGCATGGCTATGGCTACACCTTC.

This chain uses TRBV11-2 with TRBJ2-7; D is possibly TRBD1 (6 bases). Germline-derived CDR1 and CDR2 are SGHAT and FQNNGV. CDR3 length equals 15 residues. V gave up 1 base and J gave up 7 bases, with 17 bases separating them. CDR3 sequence: CASSLGRGHSREQYF. CDR3 in DNA: TGTGCCAGCAGCTTAGGCAGGGGCCACTCGAGGGAGCAGTACTTC.

V usage is TRBV6-6 and J usage is TRBJ2-1; D is unresolved. CDR3 length: 11 residues. Trimming shortened V by 5 bases and J by 8 bases, and 7 bases separated the two germline ends. From germline, CDR1 is MNHNY and CDR2 SVGAGI (reference sequence). CDR3 in DNA: TGTGCCAGCAGTATAGAGTATGAGCAGTTCTTC. It encodes CASSIEYEQFF.

The J gene is TRBJ1-1, the V gene TRBV7-6, with a tentative D call TRBD1 (6 bases). The CDR3 spans 13 residues. Trimming cost V 5 bases and J 4 bases, with 11 bases left between them. Germline CDR1 and CDR2: SGHVS and FNYEAQ. This CDR3 is CASSPMDSTEAFF. CDR3 bases: TGTGCCAGCAGCCCCATGGACAGCACTGAAGCTTTCTTT.

This clone has a single count. The V and J genes are TRBV4-1 and TRBJ2-7; a weak D match, TRBD2 (6 bases). CDR3 length: 15 amino acids. Trimming took 0 bases from V and 3 from J, leaving 12 bases between them. CDR1 and CDR2 (germline): MGHRA, YSYEKL. CDR3 region: CASSQDLAPNYEQYF. CDR3 bases: TGCGCCAGCAGCCAAGATCTAGCGCCAAACTACGAGCAGTACTTC.

The J gene is TRBJ2-2, the V gene TRBV10-3; D is unresolved. Trimming pared 10 bases from V and 0 bases from J, leaving 12 bases between. The CDR3 length is 14 residues. Looked up from germline, CDR1 is ENHRY and CDR2 is SYGVKD. The CDR3 reads CATEKTSNTGELFF. As DNA, the CDR3 is TGTGCCACCGAAAAGACTTCGAACACCGGGGAGCTGTTTTTT.

This clone has a handful of counts. V is TRBV2 and J is TRBJ2-7, with 8 bases aligning to TRBD2. Germline CDR1 SNHLY, CDR2 FYNNEI. The V segment lost 7 bases and the J segment 5 bases; nucleotides outside the gene matches: 10. The CDR3 extends over 14 amino acids. CDR3 protein: CASKPGGPPDEQYF. The CDR3 nucleotides read TGTGCCAGCAAACCGGGAGGGCCCCCAGACGAGCAGTACTTC.